The entry below gives a single TCR beta chain sequence along with its context. Germline lookup yields CDR1 MNHEY and CDR2 SMNVEV (reference sequence). The CDR3 extends over 15 amino acids. The ends were cut back, 6 bases at V and 8 bases at J, with 21 bases in the middle. The sample belongs to a study of blood T cell repertoires in COVID-19. Overall study context: Acute and convalescent COVID-19 samples came from the United States, Italy and Spain. T cells, B-cell-depleted T cells, or PBMCs provided the cDNA or gDNA that served as material.

Authors' methods: Cell counts per sample came from amplifying reference gene primers. Profiling relied on immunoSEQ multiplex PCR, and the TCRdb table lists in-frame clones only, not all of them. V, J and clone size are those of that table, while D and trimming were read from the DNA. The data show nearly 200,000 clones, 84% seen once. This chain joins TRBV27 and TRBJ2-3, with D possibly matching TRBD2 (5 bases). This clonotype was obtained from a human donor in a cohort sampled during active COVID-19. Source material: peripheral blood. The CDR3: CASSSGRASAGTQYF. The CDR3 DNA reads TGTGCCAGCAGCTCTGGGCGGGCATCTGCAGGTACGCAGTATTTT.